The rows below give T cell receptor beta chains drawn from one sample of a study of naive and memory T cell subsets. TCRdb redid the calling of the UMI-ligation and nested PCR reads with MiXCR, one entry per CDR3 protein. The repertoire consists of approximately 27,000 distinct CDR3 sequences, with roughly a tenth occurring once and the leading ten covering approximately 17%. The sample taken for sequencing was effector memory CD4+ T cells from blood. The receptors originated from a human donor in good health. The conserved cysteine and the conserved F or W are not part of the CDR3 here.

TRBV10-3 | AISDPTGSSNSPLH
TRBV5-1 | ASSWGGVYEQY
TRBV24-1 | ATSDSIQETQY
TRBV5-1 | ASSLRVTQGRLYEQY
TRBV14 | ASSRPGGVSSTDTQY
TRBV7-9 | ASSLVTSLQETQY
TRBV20-1 | SARMGGRNTGELF
TRBV5-4 | ASSLLWLAGGPVGNEQF
TRBV7-2 | ASSLAGGFEQY
TRBV7-9 | ASSLGTGGLLDYGYT
TRBV12-3/TRBV12-4 | ASSFQGRSTDTQY
TRBV6-6 | ASSPWGSYEQY
TRBV7-2 | ASSSVGRRTNEKLF
TRBV7-2 | ASRSGGDYGYT
TRBV28 | ASSLRWSHEQY
TRBV20-1 | SARERGLANEKPF
TRBV12-3/TRBV12-4 | ASSFSVGGAYEQY
TRBV24-1 | AVTGRSIAGGLSDEQF
TRBV28 | ASSFDRRAGEQY
TRBV6-1 | ASSEVRGGRVGAF
TRBV6-2/TRBV6-3 | ASNTPTHRGHNEQF
TRBV5-6 | ASSSFGRGEAF
TRBV20-1 | SASGTENTGELF
TRBV5-1 | ASSFPGGGDNEQF